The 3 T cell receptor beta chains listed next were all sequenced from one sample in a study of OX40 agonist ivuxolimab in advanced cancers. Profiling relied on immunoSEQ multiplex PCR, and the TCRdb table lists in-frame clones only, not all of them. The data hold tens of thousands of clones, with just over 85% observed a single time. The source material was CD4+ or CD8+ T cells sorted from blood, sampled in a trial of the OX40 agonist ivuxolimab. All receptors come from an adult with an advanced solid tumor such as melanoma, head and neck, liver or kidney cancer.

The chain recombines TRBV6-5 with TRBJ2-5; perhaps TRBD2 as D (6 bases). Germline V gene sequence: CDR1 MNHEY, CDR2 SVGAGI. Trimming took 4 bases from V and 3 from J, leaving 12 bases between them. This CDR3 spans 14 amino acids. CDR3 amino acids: CASSSLDYKETQYF. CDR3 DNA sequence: TGTGCCAGCAGTTCCCTGGACTATAAAGAGACCCAGTACTTC.

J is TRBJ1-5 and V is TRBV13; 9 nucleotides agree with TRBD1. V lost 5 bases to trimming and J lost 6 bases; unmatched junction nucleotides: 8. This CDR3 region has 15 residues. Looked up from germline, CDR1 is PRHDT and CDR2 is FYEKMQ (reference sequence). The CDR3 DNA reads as TGTGCCAGCAGCCCCGGACAGGGGAAGAGTCAGCCCCAGCATTTT. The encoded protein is CASSPGQGKSQPQHF.

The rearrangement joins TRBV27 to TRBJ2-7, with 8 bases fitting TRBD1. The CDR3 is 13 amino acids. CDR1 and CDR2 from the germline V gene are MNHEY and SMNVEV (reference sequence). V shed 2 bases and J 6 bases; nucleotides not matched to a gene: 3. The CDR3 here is CASSLGQGIEQYF. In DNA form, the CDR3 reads TGTGCCAGCAGTTTAGGACAGGGTATCGAGCAGTACTTC.